This T cell receptor (beta chain) is drawn from a study of blood T cell repertoires in COVID-19 (TCRdb year 2020). About the investigation overall: Samples covering the acute and convalescent phases of COVID-19 were provided by collaborators in the United States, Italy and Spain. Deeply sampled blood TCRbeta repertoires from subjects exposed to, actively infected with, or recovered from COVID-19 were included in the dataset. The material from the prospective study consisted of cDNA or gDNA derived from T cells, B-cell-depleted T cells, or PBMCs. Nearly every sample came with metadata listing a de-identified subject ID, COVID-19 status, age in years and sex. The samples were drawn from two sources: the first 160 participants of the ongoing ImmuneRACE study, and about 1,300 subjects contributed by 6 global collaborators. Where HLA class I and class II types were available, the types were taken from metadata supplied by the sample provider, not from assay-based typing. The repertoires were released in a freely available public database intended as a resource for research on the immune response to SARS-CoV-2.

CDR1 and CDR2 were assigned from the germline V gene (reference sequence) as LNHDA and SQIVND. The junction shows trimming of 2 bases on V and 3 bases on J, plus 8 bases between the germline ends. Including the terminal cysteine and phenylalanine, the CDR3 comprises 13 residues. The sequence is cut down to CDR3 DNA, 39 bases in frame from base 1. Note on this clone: The target of this receptor is not known. One base away there is no much larger clone; base qualities are not given.

The collaborating institutions used their own protocols to collect whole blood in K2EDTA tubes. Collaborator samples were shipped for TCRbeta analysis as frozen whole blood, isolated PBMCs, or DNA extracted from either sample type. TCRbeta CDR3 regions were amplified from genomic DNA using the immunoSEQ Assay, a bias-controlled multiplex PCR. The authors processed their data as follows. The number of nucleated cells in each sample was estimated from the amplification of reference gene primers within the assay. To quantify the absolute abundance of each unique TCRbeta CDR3 rearrangement, sequence reads were collapsed and filtered. For each sample, productive Simpson clonality was calculated by taking the square root of Simpson's diversity index across productive rearrangements. In its TCRdb copy, this immuneACCESS table keeps in-frame sequences only and misses some clones. Where compared with another copy, unresolved V genes explain less than half of these, and the others have no known cause. V, J and clone size derive from that table, while D and trimming were established from the DNA sequence. The sample data list around 250,000 clones, and about 86% of these were observed just once. The ten largest clones add up to around 6% of the sample.

General findings and caveats noted by the study authors: Clinical and demographic metadata were provided uncurated, with the amount varying by source and participant.

Sequencing was performed on peripheral blood. The rearrangement combines TRBV19 with TRBJ2-7; the D gene identity is not certain. This clonotype originated in a man older than 75 with acute or convalescent COVID-19. The sequenced DNA: TGTGCCAGTAGTATATCCCACAGCTACGAGCAGTACTTC. It is translated as CASSISHSYEQYF.